The subject of this entry is one TCR beta chain. The sample originates from a study of blood T cell repertoires in COVID-19. The wider study: Nucleic acid was either cDNA or gDNA, and it came from T cells, B-cell-depleted T cells, or PBMCs.

Profiled with immunoSEQ multiplex PCR; TCRdb holds only in-frame clones, not every one. Found here are just over 150,000 clones, 82% of them singletons; the top ten hold 6.5% to 9%. Germline-derived CDR1 and CDR2 are SGDLS and YYNGEE. Trimming took 0 bases from V and 2 from J, leaving 8 bases between them. The CDR3 is 15 residues long. This rearrangement joins TRBV9 to TRBJ2-2; TRBD1 is a possible D gene (6 bases). The specimen was peripheral blood. The receptor comes from a woman between 40 and 55 years old with COVID-19, enrolled during active disease. The CDR3 nucleotides read TGTGCCAGCAGCGTAGGAGGGGGAAACACCGGGGAGCTGTTTTTT. Its protein is CASSVGGGNTGELFF.